These T cell receptor beta chains were read from a single sample in a study of Tregs in tolerant kidney transplant recipients. The repertoire was sequenced with immunoSEQ multiplex PCR; TCRdb's copy has only in-frame clones and lacks some. The sample lists over 85,000 clones, over 85% occurring once. The starting material was CD4+ T cells from blood, obtained before the transplant. The receptors stem from a human donor who received a combined kidney and bone marrow transplant. Both conserved end residues are part of each CDR3. The D gene is left open where the match is weak. Not every row has a clone size; where given, it reads once, few, many or a size class.

CDR3aa: CASSVGQGYPGELFF
CDR3nt: TGTGCCAGCAGTGTGGGACAGGGTTACCCCGGGGAGCTGTTTTTT
v_gene: TRBV2
d_gene: TRBD1
j_gene: TRBJ2-2
abundance: .

CDR3aa: CASSNDRGQETQYF
CDR3nt: TGTGCCAGCAGCAATGACAGGGGACAAGAGACCCAGTACTTC
v_gene: TRBV21-1
d_gene: .
j_gene: TRBJ2-5
abundance: .

CDR3aa: CASTPRVRGYEQYF
CDR3nt: TGTGCCAGTACCCCTCGGGTCAGAGGTTACGAGCAGTACTTC
v_gene: TRBV19
d_gene: .
j_gene: TRBJ2-7
abundance: .

CDR3aa: CASSFQAAYEQYF
CDR3nt: TGCGCCAGCAGCTTCCAGGCCGCCTACGAGCAGTACTTC
v_gene: TRBV5-1
d_gene: .
j_gene: TRBJ2-7
abundance: .

CDR3aa: CAWSVQGGETQYF
CDR3nt: TGTGCCTGGAGTGTACAGGGAGGGGAGACCCAGTACTTC
v_gene: TRBV30
d_gene: .
j_gene: TRBJ2-5
abundance: once

CDR3aa: CASNRGWESPLHF
CDR3nt: TGTGCCAGCAACAGGGGTTGGGAATCACCCCTCCACTTT
v_gene: TRBV6-1
d_gene: TRBD1
j_gene: TRBJ1-6
abundance: .

CDR3aa: CASSRGTDYGYTF
CDR3nt: TGTGCCAGCAGCCGTGGGACAGACTATGGCTACACCTTC
v_gene: TRBV5-4
d_gene: TRBD1
j_gene: TRBJ1-2
abundance: .

CDR3aa: CASSQVLQGTYEQYF
CDR3nt: TGCGCCAGCAGCCAAGTTTTACAGGGGACCTACGAGCAGTACTTC
v_gene: TRBV4-3
d_gene: TRBD1
j_gene: TRBJ2-7
abundance: .

CDR3aa: CASSSPGGPGNTIYF
CDR3nt: TGCGCCAGCAGCTCTCCAGGGGGCCCTGGAAACACCATATATTTT
v_gene: TRBV5-1
d_gene: TRBD1
j_gene: TRBJ1-3
abundance: .

CDR3aa: CASSLNWETYEQYF
CDR3nt: TGTGCCAGCAGTTTAAACTGGGAGACCTACGAGCAGTACTTC
v_gene: TRBV28
d_gene: .
j_gene: TRBJ2-7
abundance: .

CDR3aa: CASHQGQNTGELFF
CDR3nt: TGTGCCAGCCACCAGGGACAGAACACCGGGGAGCTGTTTTTT
v_gene: TRBV7-3
d_gene: .
j_gene: TRBJ2-2
abundance: .

CDR3aa: CASSWLASGRETQYF
CDR3nt: TGTGCCAGCAGCTGGCTGGCTAGCGGGAGAGAGACCCAGTACTTC
v_gene: TRBV7-6
d_gene: TRBD2
j_gene: TRBJ2-5
abundance: once

CDR3aa: CASSLVRGIDEQFF
CDR3nt: TGTGCCAGCAGTTTGGTCAGGGGTATCGATGAGCAGTTCTTC
v_gene: TRBV28
d_gene: .
j_gene: TRBJ2-1
abundance: .

CDR3aa: CAISESRQGGDNSPLHF
CDR3nt: TGTGCCATCAGTGAGTCGCGACAGGGAGGAGATAATTCACCCCTCCACTTT
v_gene: TRBV10-3
d_gene: TRBD1
j_gene: TRBJ1-6
abundance: .

CDR3aa: CASSRDRASYEQYF
CDR3nt: TGTGCCAGCAGTCGGGACAGGGCTTCCTATGAGCAGTACTTC
v_gene: TRBV27
d_gene: TRBD1
j_gene: TRBJ2-7
abundance: .

CDR3aa: CASRPIQGKGSYEQYF
CDR3nt: TGTGCCAGCAGACCGATACAGGGAAAGGGCTCCTACGAGCAGTACTTC
v_gene: TRBV27
d_gene: .
j_gene: TRBJ2-7
abundance: .

CDR3aa: CASSLLLAGATTYNEQFF
CDR3nt: TGTGCCAGCTCGCTTCTCCTAGCGGGGGCTACTACCTACAATGAGCAGTTCTTC
v_gene: TRBV18
d_gene: TRBD2
j_gene: TRBJ2-1
abundance: .

CDR3aa: CALRQGNYGYTF
CDR3nt: TGTGCCCTTCGACAGGGTAATTATGGCTACACCTTC
v_gene: TRBV19
d_gene: TRBD1
j_gene: TRBJ1-2
abundance: .

CDR3aa: CASSRGQGNTEAFF
CDR3nt: TGTGCCAGCAGCCGCGGACAGGGGAACACTGAAGCTTTCTTT
v_gene: TRBV4-2
d_gene: TRBD1
j_gene: TRBJ1-1
abundance: .

CDR3aa: CASSSPKNRVSAKNIQYF
CDR3nt: TGCGCCAGCAGTTCCCCAAAGAACAGGGTGAGTGCCAAAAACATTCAGTACTTC
v_gene: TRBV5-1
d_gene: .
j_gene: TRBJ2-4
abundance: few

CDR3aa: CASSLRGLAETQYF
CDR3nt: TGTGCCAGCAGCCTGAGGGGGCTAGCGGAGACCCAGTACTTC
v_gene: TRBV11-3
d_gene: .
j_gene: TRBJ2-5
abundance: .

CDR3aa: CASSPGTGGRNTIYF
CDR3nt: TGTGCCAGTAGCCCCGGGACAGGGGGCAGGAACACCATATATTTT
v_gene: TRBV19
d_gene: TRBD1
j_gene: TRBJ1-3
abundance: once

CDR3aa: CASSLDAGNSPLHF
CDR3nt: TGCGCCAGCAGCTTGGACGCAGGAAATTCCCCCCTCCACTTT
v_gene: TRBV5-1
d_gene: .
j_gene: TRBJ1-6
abundance: .

CDR3aa: CASSQEIAGDTDTQYF
CDR3nt: TGTGCCAGCAGCCAAGAGATAGCGGGGGACACAGATACGCAGTATTTT
v_gene: TRBV4-2
d_gene: TRBD2
j_gene: TRBJ2-3
abundance: .

CDR3aa: CAWSVYSGGYQETQYF
CDR3nt: TGTGCCTGGAGTGTATACAGCGGGGGGTACCAAGAGACCCAGTACTTC
v_gene: TRBV30
d_gene: TRBD2
j_gene: TRBJ2-5
abundance: .

CDR3aa: CASSEGVPNQPQHF
CDR3nt: TGTGCCAGCTCGGAGGGAGTCCCGAATCAGCCCCAGCATTTT
v_gene: TRBV6-1
d_gene: .
j_gene: TRBJ1-5
abundance: once

CDR3aa: CASSLGLAGGPKVF
CDR3nt: TGTGCCAGCAGCCTGGGGCTAGCGGGAGGCCCGAAGGTCTTC
v_gene: TRBV7-2
d_gene: TRBD2
j_gene: TRBJ2-1
abundance: .

CDR3aa: CATSRGADTQYF
CDR3nt: TGTGCCACCAGCAGAGGCGCAGATACGCAGTATTTT
v_gene: TRBV15
d_gene: .
j_gene: TRBJ2-3
abundance: .

CDR3aa: CASSQLTNRQGRADTQYF
CDR3nt: TGCGCCAGCAGCCAATTAACTAACAGACAGGGGAGGGCAGATACGCAGTATTTT
v_gene: TRBV4-3
d_gene: .
j_gene: TRBJ2-3
abundance: .

CDR3aa: CASSSLTYEQYF
CDR3nt: TGTGCCAGCAGCTCTCTAACGTACGAGCAGTACTTC
v_gene: TRBV7-2
d_gene: .
j_gene: TRBJ2-7
abundance: few

CDR3aa: CASSRSGAKNSPLHF
CDR3nt: TGTGCCAGCAGTAGATCCGGAGCCAAGAATTCACCCCTCCACTTT
v_gene: TRBV28
d_gene: .
j_gene: TRBJ1-6
abundance: .

CDR3aa: CSASQGVGYTF
CDR3nt: TGCAGTGCTTCCCAGGGCGTTGGCTACACCTTC
v_gene: TRBV20-1
d_gene: .
j_gene: TRBJ1-2
abundance: .

CDR3aa: CASSLFRDSYGYTF
CDR3nt: TGTGCCAGCAGCTTATTCCGGGACAGCTATGGCTACACCTTC
v_gene: TRBV11-3
d_gene: TRBD1
j_gene: TRBJ1-2
abundance: .

CDR3aa: CASSIGTMNTGELFF
CDR3nt: TGTGCCAGTAGTATAGGGACAATGAACACCGGGGAGCTGTTTTTT
v_gene: TRBV19
d_gene: .
j_gene: TRBJ2-2
abundance: .

CDR3aa: CASSKGLAGSGEQYF
CDR3nt: TGTGCCAGTAGTAAGGGACTAGCGGGTAGTGGGGAGCAGTACTTC
v_gene: TRBV19
d_gene: TRBD2
j_gene: TRBJ2-7
abundance: .

CDR3aa: CAWSPRAGRAFF
CDR3nt: TGTGCCTGGAGTCCCCGGGCGGGGAGAGCTTTCTTT
v_gene: TRBV30
d_gene: .
j_gene: TRBJ1-1
abundance: .

CDR3aa: CASTSQGNYGYTF
CDR3nt: TGTGCCAGCACCTCTCAGGGAAACTATGGCTACACCTTC
v_gene: TRBV5-6
d_gene: .
j_gene: TRBJ1-2
abundance: .

CDR3aa: CASSPLLTGIGTEAFF
CDR3nt: TGTGCCAGCAGCCCACTCCTAACAGGGATTGGGACTGAAGCTTTCTTT
v_gene: TRBV13
d_gene: .
j_gene: TRBJ1-1
abundance: .